This TCR delta chain was recovered during a study of γδ T cells in repeated Plasmodium falciparum infection. Flow sorting of PBMC yielded separate Vgamma9/Vdelta2+ and Vdelta2-negative gammadelta T cell populations for bulk repertoire analysis. TCRdb re-analyzed the multiplex PCR reads via CATT. The sample has tens of thousands of delta-chain clones; 1.7% are singletons. With 2 bases removed from V and 10 bases from J, the gap between germline ends came to 26 bases. The V gene's germline CDR1 is TSWWSYY and CDR2 QGS. The CDR3 has 17 residues. Sample: gamma-delta T cells from blood. The chain recombines TRDV1 with TRDJ1; D gene unclear. Assignment of the J gene here rests on matching the DNA to germline, because TCRdb gives none. The receptor's source is a pool of human donors (malaria-infected and uninfected, not separated). The CDR3 nucleotides are TGTGCTCTTGGGGAATGTCTCCCCCGCTTTCCCACACAGGGACTCATCTTT. It translates to CALGECLPRFPTQGLIF.